This T cell receptor beta chain came from a study of T cell clusters in autoimmune cytopenias. The CDR3 runs 15 residues. Germline V CDR1 and CDR2: SGHDT, YYEEEE. TRB amplification used approximately 250 ng of peripheral blood genomic DNA. Multiplex touch-down PCR amplified TRB using TRB-A and TRB-B pools in one tube. TCRdb processed the multiplex PCR reads again and assigns one entry to each CDR3 protein, with no DNA. This listing includes 4,200 or so distinct CDR3 sequences. This same sample was also taken into another study, of T cell repertoires in aging, cancer and after chemotherapy. That source reports: Six age groups, ranging from 30 or younger to 70 or older, included the donors.

The sequenced sample consisted of peripheral blood. The TCR comes from a human donor in good health. The chain has TRBV5-6 and TRBJ2-3; TCRdb returns TRBD1, unconfirmable since there is no DNA. This CDR3 reads CASSLGIRGQVTQYF.